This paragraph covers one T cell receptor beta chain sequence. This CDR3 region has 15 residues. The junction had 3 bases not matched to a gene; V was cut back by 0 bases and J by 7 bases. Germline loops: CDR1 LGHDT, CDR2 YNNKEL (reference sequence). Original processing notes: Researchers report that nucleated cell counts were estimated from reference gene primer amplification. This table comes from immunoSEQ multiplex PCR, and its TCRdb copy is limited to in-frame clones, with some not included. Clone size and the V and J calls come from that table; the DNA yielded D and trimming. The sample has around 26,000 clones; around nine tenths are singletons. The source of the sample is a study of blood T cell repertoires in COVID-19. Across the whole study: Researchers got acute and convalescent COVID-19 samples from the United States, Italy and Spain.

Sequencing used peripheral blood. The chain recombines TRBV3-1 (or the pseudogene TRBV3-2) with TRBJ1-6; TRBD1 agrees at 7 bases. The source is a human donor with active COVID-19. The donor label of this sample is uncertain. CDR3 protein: CASSQEGQSNSPLHF. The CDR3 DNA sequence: TGTGCCAGCAGCCAAGAGGGACAGTCAAATTCACCCCTCCACTTT.